This T cell receptor beta chain was observed in a study of low-dose radiotherapy and immunotherapy resistance in tumors. Time point given: before trial treatment. With TRAV- and TRBV-specific primers, first-strand cDNA was made, covering the alpha and beta chains. With a constant-region primer and a V-primer adapter, TCRs were subjected to around 18 PCR cycles of amplification. TCRdb re-derived calls from the reads in MiXCR, one entry per CDR3 protein. The sample carries tens of thousands of distinct CDR3 sequences, 15% to 20% recorded once. V was pared by 7 bases and J by 3 bases, with 12 bases between. The V gene's germline CDR1 is MNHEY and CDR2 SVGEGT. The CDR3 consists of 13 residues. This clonotype has at least ten counts.

This TCR was recovered from a male donor with prostate cancer. Sequenced here: PBMCs, sampled before treatment. This chain connects TRBV6-2 or TRBV6-3 to TRBJ1-2; D not certain. CDR3 protein: CASNYGEYYGYTF. CDR3 nucleotide sequence: TGTGCCAGCAATTATGGGGAGTACTATGGCTACACCTTC.